This T cell receptor beta chain stems from a study of T cells in Graves' hyperthyroidism and ophthalmopathy. Study conclusions and caveats: Ophthalmopathy was distinguished from stable hyperthyroidism by 13 V-J signatures. Blood samples included most of the expanded thyroid clonotypes exceeding 0.001.

Comments on this clonotype: Its cognate antigen is unknown.

Amplified TCR beta CDR3 regions derived from RNA transcripts. First-round RT-PCR with HTBI primers amplified the TCR CDR3 region. In TCRdb, the multiplex PCR reads were re-called with MiXCR into one record per CDR3 protein. The sample includes around 300,000 distinct CDR3 sequences, approximately 21% seen only once; the top ten take around 62%. Germline-derived CDR1 and CDR2 are MNHEY and SVGEGT. The CDR3 is 14 amino acids. The V gene lost 7 bases and the J gene lost 1 base, with 12 bases spanning the gap. Patients having uncontrolled infection, another autoimmune disease, pregnancy or lactation were not included.

Material for sequencing was blood. The chain has TRBV6-2 or TRBV6-3 and TRBJ2-3; D remains ambiguous. The clonotype comes from a man aged 25-40 years with Graves' ophthalmopathy. The CDR3 DNA reads TGTGCCAGCACCAGACCGCCGGGCACAGATACGCAGTATTTT. Its translation is CASTRPPGTDTQYF.